This entry lists 18 T cell receptor beta chains sequenced from one sample in a study of cytomegalovirus exposure and HLA in healthy donors. PCR involved 60 Vbeta and 13 Jbeta primers. Produced via immunoSEQ multiplex PCR; TCRdb's table is partial and in-frame only. The data show 140,000 to 150,000 clones, with about 80% seen just once and 2% to 3% held by the top ten. The sample was PBMCs. Source of these receptors: a woman aged 18-30 years in good health and CMV-seropositive.

The genes are TRBV29-1 and TRBJ1-1, with 11 bases aligning to TRBD1. CDR1 and CDR2 from the germline V gene are SQVTM and ANQGSEA. The V and J ends lost 6 bases and 1 base, in that order; junction bases with no gene match: 16. The CDR3 extends over 18 amino acids. CDR3 region: CSVALWTGGTGTNTEAFF. The CDR3 DNA sequence: TGCAGCGTCGCCTTATGGACAGGGGGCACTGGTACGAACACTGAAGCTTTCTTT.

This clone was detected only a few times. V is TRBV28 and J is TRBJ2-1, with D possibly being TRBD2 (5 bases). The CDR3 length is 14 residues. Germline assignment: CDR1 MDHEN and CDR2 SYDVKM. Trimming removed 7 bases from V and 6 bases from J, with 16 bases in between. CDR3 sequence (DNA): TGTGCCAGCACCCTCCGGACTCACCCCAATGAGCAGTTCTTC. Its translation: CASTLRTHPNEQFF.

This CDR3 is CASSTPGQGDYEQYF. The CDR3, as DNA: TGCGCCAGCAGTACTCCAGGACAGGGGGACTACGAGCAGTACTTC. V is TRBV10-2 and J is TRBJ2-7, with 10 bases identical to TRBD1. After removal of 5 bases from V and 3 bases from J, the junction contained 7 bases not matched to a gene. The CDR3 extends over 15 amino acids. Per germline, CDR1 WSHSY and CDR2 SAAADI.

The CDR3 nucleotides read TGTGCCAGTAGGAGCACAGGCTCTGGGGCCAACGTCCTGACTTTC. Its translation is CASRSTGSGANVLTF. The J gene is TRBJ2-6, the V gene TRBV19; perhaps TRBD1 as D (5 bases). Germline CDR1 and CDR2: LNHDA and SQIVND (reference sequence). Trimming cost V 6 bases and J 0 bases, with 9 bases left between them. The CDR3 totals 15 residues.

This chain connects TRBV29-1 to TRBJ2-1; 7 bases map to TRBD1. The CDR3 extends over 12 amino acids. Germline V gives CDR1 SQVTM, CDR2 ANQGSEA. V gave up 6 bases and J gave up 4 bases; unmatched junction bases: 3. CDR3 amino acids: CSVTTGYNEQFF. CDR3 coding DNA: TGCAGCGTCACGACAGGGTACAATGAGCAGTTCTTC.

On this clone: One junction end does not reproduce the germline sequence, and a read error may be involved. The rearrangement joins TRBV5-1 to TRBJ2-7; 12 nucleotides line up with TRBD1. Germline CDR1 SGHRS, CDR2 YFSETQ. This CDR3 has 16 amino acids. The CDR3 DNA follows: TGCGCCAGCAGCTTGTCTACCGGGACAGGGGGCGACGAGCAGTGCTTC. The encoded protein is CASSLSTGTGGDEQCF.

The J gene is TRBJ1-5, the V gene TRBV2; no clear D. Germline V lookup: CDR1 SNHLY, CDR2 FYNNEI. The CDR3 extends over 13 amino acids. V lost 4 bases and J 5 bases, leaving 9 bases between the germline ends. For the CDR3, the DNA is TGTGCCAGCAGTGCGGACGGGGATCAGCCCCAGCATTTT. Its translation: CASSADGDQPQHF. The entire variable domain, with the rest obtained from reference TRBV2 and TRBJ1-5, is as follows: EPEVTQTPSHQVTQMGQEVILRCVPISNHLYFYWYRQILGQKVEFLVSFYNNEISEKSEIFDDQFSVERPDGSNFTLKIRSTKLEDSAMYFCASSADGDQPQHFGDGTRLSIL.

The chain carries TRBV7-9 and TRBJ2-4; 11 bases align to TRBD1. From germline, CDR1 is SEHNR and CDR2 FQNEAQ (reference sequence). This CDR3 has 17 amino acids. V shed 5 bases, J shed 3 bases, and the junction held 9 bases outside the gene matches. The CDR3 DNA is TGTGCCAGCAGCGTTGGACAGGGGGCTTGGGGCAAAAACATTCAGTACTTC. The encoded protein is CASSVGQGAWGKNIQYF.

The gene calls are TRBV25-1 and TRBJ2-5; 7 bases map to TRBD1. The J call is uncertain, as TRBJ2-7 better fits the DNA end. CDR1 and CDR2 from the germline V gene are MGHDK and SYGVNS. The CDR3 spans 17 residues. The CDR3 DNA sequence: TGTGCCAGCAGTGAACTGGGGACAGACCCGAGCTCCTACGAGCAGTACTTC. This translates into CASSELGTDPSSYEQYF.

The chain links TRBV5-1 to TRBJ1-2; possible D gene TRBD1, 5 bases. The germline gives CDR1 SGHRS, CDR2 YFSETQ. Trimming left V 5 bases short and J 0 bases short, with 11 bases between. This CDR3 is built from 14 residues. CDR3: CASREGSANYGYTF. Here the CDR3 DNA reads TGCGCCAGCAGGGAGGGGTCAGCTAACTATGGCTACACCTTC.

The chain combines TRBV5-1 with TRBJ2-1, with 7 bases aligning to TRBD2. V gave up 3 bases and J gave up 5 bases; unmatched junction bases: 2. Per germline, CDR1 SGHRS and CDR2 YFSETQ. The CDR3 loop spans 13 amino acids. CDR3 residues: CASSSGGNNEQFF. The CDR3 DNA reads TGCGCCAGCAGCTCGGGGGGAAACAATGAGCAGTTCTTC.

The rearrangement uses TRBV6-6 and TRBJ2-2, with D tentatively TRBD2 (7 bases). Germline V lookup: CDR1 MNHNY, CDR2 SVGAGI (reference sequence). V lost 2 bases to trimming and J lost 6 bases, with 10 bases between them. The CDR3 sequence is 14 residues long. The CDR3 DNA reads TGTGCCAGCAGTTACGGGGGGGGCCCCGGGGAGCTGTTTTTT. This gives the protein CASSYGGGPGELFF.

Only one count was recorded for this clone. V gene TRBV11-2 combines with J gene TRBJ1-2; the match to TRBD1 covers 9 bases. The CDR3 runs to 12 residues. The trim removed 8 bases at V and 6 bases at J, leaving 4 bases unmatched. Germline CDR1 is SGHAT and CDR2 is FQNNGV. CDR3 in amino acids: CASARQGDGYTF. The CDR3 DNA sequence: TGTGCCAGCGCCCGACAGGGGGATGGCTACACCTTC.

This rearrangement joins TRBV6-1 to TRBJ1-6, with 8 bases that match TRBD1. J gave up 9 bases and V 4 bases, and 5 bases lay outside the gene matches. Germline-derived CDR1 and CDR2 are MNHNS and SASEGT. This CDR3 spans 14 amino acids. The CDR3 region is CASSGGQGTSPLHF. CDR3 coding DNA: TGTGCCAGCAGTGGCGGACAGGGAACTTCACCCCTCCACTTT.

The CDR3 DNA reads TGTGCCAGCAGCTACCGGGAAATCGGGGGCTACACCTTC. Its translation: CASSYREIGGYTF. The V call is TRBV5-4, the J call TRBJ1-2, with D unclear. The V end lost 3 bases, the J end lost 8 bases, and 14 bases lay between the germline ends. The germline V gene encodes CDR1 SGHNT and CDR2 YYREEE (reference sequence). CDR3 length: 13 residues.

The chain has TRBV19 and TRBJ1-5, with D possibly matching TRBD1 (6 bases). The CDR3 covers 17 residues. V was pared by 6 bases and J by 5 bases, with 23 bases between. Germline V gene data show CDR1 as LNHDA and CDR2 as SQIVND (reference sequence). CDR3 sequence (DNA): TGTGCCAGTAGGTCCAGGTCGGGGGGGGCGGGTTATCAGCCCCAGCATTTT. Residues: CASRSRSGGAGYQPQHF.

The rearrangement uses TRBV19 and TRBJ1-3; no clear D gene. Trimming shortened V by 6 bases and J by 0 bases, and 15 bases separated the two germline ends. The CDR3 is 16 residues long. Germline loops: CDR1 LNHDA, CDR2 SQIVND (reference sequence). The CDR3, as DNA: TGTGCCAGTAGCCATAGAGGCGGATACTCTGGAAACACCATATATTTT. This gives the protein CASSHRGGYSGNTIYF.

Only one count was recorded for this clone. The chain has TRBV6-1 and TRBJ2-3; 7 positions agree with TRBD2. V was pared by 7 bases and J by 5 bases, with 12 bases of the junction left unmatched. The CDR3 runs 15 residues. CDR1 and CDR2 from the germline V gene are MNHNS and SASEGT. The CDR3 nucleotides are TGTGCCAGCACCCTAGCGGCGGAAGGCAGAGATACGCAGTATTTT. As protein: CASTLAAEGRDTQYF.